The source of this TCR beta chain is a study of blood T cell repertoires in COVID-19. Study-level background: From T cells, B-cell-depleted T cells, or PBMCs came the material, which was cDNA or gDNA.

In regard to this clone: A read error may account for a junction end that differs from germline.

Under the authors' procedure: Amplification from reference gene primers served as the basis for estimated nucleated cell counts. Measured with immunoSEQ multiplex PCR; TCRdb has only the in-frame clones, and not every one. The V and J calls and clone size were taken over from that table, and D and trimming were inferred from the DNA. The sample shows tens of thousands of clones, around 80% of them seen only once. The CDR3 is made up of 13 amino acids. Germline CDR1 is SSHAT and CDR2 is FNYEAQ (reference sequence). This clonotype was obtained from a man between 45 and 60 years old with active COVID-19. The J gene is TRBJ2-1, the V gene TRBV7-7; D unclear. The sample comprised peripheral blood. CDR3 amino acids: CASSLAQEDEQFF. CDR3 DNA: TGTGCTAGCAGCTTAGCCCAGGAAGATGAGCAGTTCTTC.